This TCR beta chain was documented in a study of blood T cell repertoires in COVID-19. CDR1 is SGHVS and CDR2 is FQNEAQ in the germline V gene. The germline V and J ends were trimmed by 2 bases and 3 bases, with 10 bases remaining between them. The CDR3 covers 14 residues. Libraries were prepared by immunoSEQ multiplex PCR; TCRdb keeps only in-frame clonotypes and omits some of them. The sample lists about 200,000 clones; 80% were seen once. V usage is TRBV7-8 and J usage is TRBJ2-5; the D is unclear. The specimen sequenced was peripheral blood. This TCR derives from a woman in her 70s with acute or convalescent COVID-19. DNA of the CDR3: TGTGCCAGCAGCTTAATTACAGCAAAAGAGACCCAGTACTTC. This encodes CASSLITAKETQYF.